Each of the 30 T cell receptor beta chains below was sequenced from the same sample in a study of T cell responses to AZD1222 COVID-19 vaccine. Data came from immunoSEQ multiplex PCR; TCRdb stores just in-frame clones and leaves some out. The repertoire consists of 100,000 to 130,000 clones, with roughly 87% occurring once and the leading ten covering approximately 3.1%. Sample: peripheral blood, taken on day 0 of MenACWY control vaccination. The receptors here all came from an adult in good health.

The rearrangement joins TRBV6-5 to TRBJ2-2; unclear D gene. The CDR3 is 15 residues long. V was cut by 6 bases and J by 5 bases, with 16 bases left in between. Germline CDR1 reads MNHEY; CDR2 reads SVGAGI. The DNA of the CDR3 is TGTGCCAGCAGCTCACTAACACGGGTAACCGGGGAGCTGTTTTTT. Protein product: CASSSLTRVTGELFF.

The genes are TRBV4-1 and TRBJ2-7; TRBD2 aligns across 9 bases. J lost 0 bases, V lost 3 bases, and 6 bases had no gene match. The CDR3 runs 16 residues. Germline CDR1 reads MGHRA; CDR2 reads YSYEKL. The DNA for the CDR3 is TGCGCCAGCAGCCATCCCAGCGGGGGGCTCTCCTACGAGCAGTACTTC. It translates to CASSHPSGGLSYEQYF.

The CDR3 nucleotides read TGTGCCAGCCTGGAGGGCGATAGCAATCAGCCCCAGCATTTT. Translated: CASLEGDSNQPQHF. This chain joins TRBV2 and TRBJ1-5; D is unresolved. This CDR3 comprises 14 residues. Germline-derived CDR1 and CDR2 are SNHLY and FYNNEI. V was shortened by 8 bases and J by 0 bases, with 11 bases between the two germline ends.

The rearrangement joins TRBV7-9 to TRBJ1-6; 7 nucleotides align to TRBD1. Germline lookup yields CDR1 SEHNR and CDR2 FQNEAQ (reference sequence). This CDR3 is built from 16 residues. V dropped 3 bases and J dropped 4; count of bases not matched to a gene: 6. DNA of the CDR3: TGTGCCAGCAGCTTTGGAGGGGGCTTGTATAATTCACCCCTCCACTTT. It is translated as CASSFGGGLYNSPLHF.

This sequence joins TRBV11-2 and TRBJ1-5; D is undetermined. V was shortened by 1 base and J by 6 bases, with 7 bases between the two germline ends. The CDR3 is 13 residues long. The germline V gene has CDR1 SGHAT and CDR2 FQNNGV. The CDR3 loop is CASSLGTVQPQHF. The CDR3 nucleotides are TGTGCCAGCAGCTTAGGAACAGTTCAGCCCCAGCATTTT.

CDR3 loop: CASSPGQGVSHEQFF. In DNA, the CDR3 is TGCGCCAGCAGCCCGGGACAGGGAGTTAGTCATGAGCAGTTCTTC. The rearrangement uses TRBV5-1 and TRBJ2-1; 9 bases are shared with TRBD1. The V segment lost 4 bases and the J segment 8 bases; nucleotides outside the gene matches: 10. The CDR3 runs 15 residues. Germline V gene lookup returns CDR1 SGHRS and CDR2 YFSETQ.

The chain links TRBV11-2 to TRBJ1-1; unclear D gene. V shed 5 bases and J shed 5 bases, with 12 bases lying between them. CDR1 SGHAT and CDR2 FQNNGV come from the germline V gene. The CDR3 is 13 amino acids. Written as DNA, the CDR3 is TGTGCCAGCAGCCGCCCGGTCGCGACTGAAGCTTTCTTT. The encoded protein is CASSRPVATEAFF.

The chain combines TRBV7-9 with TRBJ2-6, with D perhaps matching TRBD1 (6 bases). This CDR3 comprises 18 residues. CDR1 is SEHNR, CDR2 FQNEAQ, per germline (reference sequence). Trimming took 5 bases from V and 0 from J, leaving 17 bases between them. In DNA, the CDR3 is TGTGCCAGCAGCGAGGACAGCAGAATTCACTCTGGGGCCAACGTCCTGACTTTC. It encodes CASSEDSRIHSGANVLTF.

This chain connects TRBV19 to TRBJ1-3; 8 nucleotides line up with TRBD1. Losses at the gene ends were 10 bases for V and 0 bases for J; bases not matched to a gene: 11. The CDR3 has 16 amino acids. CDR1 and CDR2 from the germline V gene are LNHDA and SQIVND (reference sequence). The CDR3 sequence: CATSTGQAISGNTIYF. CDR3 nucleotide sequence: TGTGCCACCAGTACGGGACAGGCCATCTCTGGAAACACCATATATTTT.

V and J are TRBV5-4 and TRBJ1-1; TRBD1 matches at 9 bases. Germline CDR1 and CDR2: SGHNT and YYREEE (reference sequence). J was trimmed by 3 bases and V by 4 bases; bases with no gene match: 1. CDR3 length: 13 residues. CDR3 amino acids: CASSRDRDTEAFF. In DNA, the CDR3 is TGTGCCAGCAGCCGGGACAGGGACACTGAAGCTTTCTTT.

This sequence joins TRBV5-1 and TRBJ1-6; D may be TRBD1 (6 bases). The V gene lost 6 bases and the J gene lost 10 bases, with 17 bases spanning the gap. Germline-derived CDR1 and CDR2 are SGHRS and YFSETQ. CDR3 length: 14 residues. The CDR3 nucleotides read TGCGCCAGCACCCCACAGGGTGGTGACTCACCCCTCCACTTT. Protein product: CASTPQGGDSPLHF.

Note on this clone: Other DNA sequences in the sample encode the same CDR3. The chain combines TRBV7-9 with TRBJ1-3; D possibly corresponds to TRBD1 (5 bases). CDR1 SEHNR and CDR2 FQNEAQ come from the germline V gene (reference sequence). The CDR3 extends over 15 amino acids. V was shortened by 5 bases and J by 0 bases, with 11 bases between the two germline ends. The CDR3 loop reads CASSPRGISGNTIYF. The CDR3 region has the DNA TGTGCCAGCAGCCCCCGGGGGATCTCTGGAAACACCATATATTTT.

The rearrangement joins TRBV13 to TRBJ1-1; a possible D gene is TRBD1 (6 bases). V was trimmed by 1 base and J by 8 bases, leaving 11 bases between them. The V gene's germline CDR1 is PRHDT and CDR2 FYEKMQ (reference sequence). The CDR3 extends over 13 amino acids. CDR3: CASSLVGGGEAFF. Here the CDR3 DNA reads TGTGCCAGCAGCTTAGTAGGGGGAGGAGAAGCTTTCTTT.

This clone came up a few times. The chain recombines TRBV18 with TRBJ1-4; 8 bases fit TRBD1. V trimming: 3 bases; J trimming: 8 bases; junction bases outside the gene matches: 8. This CDR3 comprises 15 residues. Germline V gene data show CDR1 as KGHSH and CDR2 as LQKENI. CDR3 amino acids: CASSPQTGGGEKLFF. In nucleotides, the CDR3 is TGTGCCAGCTCACCTCAAACAGGGGGAGGCGAAAAACTGTTTTTT. Supplemented by reference TRBV18 and TRBJ1-4, the full variable domain reads NAGVMQNPRHLVRRRGQEARLRCSPMKGHSHVYWYRQLPEEGLKFMVYLQKENIIDESGMPKERFSAEFPKEGPSILRIQQVVRGDSAAYFCASSPQTGGGEKLFFGSGTQLSVL.

The rearrangement joins TRBV7-9 to TRBJ1-1; D unclear. This CDR3 spans 14 amino acids. Between the trimmed V and J ends, which lost 1 base and 1 base, there was a span of 7 bases. Germline lookup yields CDR1 SEHNR and CDR2 FQNEAQ (reference sequence). CDR3 protein: CASSLETQNTEAFF. The CDR3 bases are TGTGCCAGCAGCTTAGAGACACAGAACACTGAAGCTTTCTTT.

The V call is TRBV7-9, the J call TRBJ2-2, with 11 bases fitting TRBD1. Germline CDR1 and CDR2: SEHNR and FQNEAQ (reference sequence). V shed 5 bases and J 5 bases; nucleotides not matched to a gene: 1. The CDR3 is 14 residues long. The DNA for the CDR3 is TGTGCCAGCAGCGGGACAGGGGGTACCGGGGAGCTGTTTTTT. Encoded protein: CASSGTGGTGELFF.

The chain employs TRBV12-5 and TRBJ2-7; no clear D gene. CDR3 length: 14 residues. Germline-derived CDR1 and CDR2 are LGHNT and FRNRAP. V lost 2 bases to trimming and J lost 2 bases, with 10 bases between them. The chain's CDR3 is CASGLSPDTYEQYF. The CDR3 DNA follows: TGTGCTAGTGGTTTGTCACCAGACACCTACGAGCAGTACTTC.

This sequence joins TRBV7-9 and TRBJ2-2, with D tentatively TRBD1 or TRBD2 (6 bases each). Trimming removed 7 bases from V and 7 bases from J, with 19 bases in between. Germline-derived CDR1 and CDR2 are SEHNR and FQNEAQ (reference sequence). This CDR3 is 15 amino acids long. The CDR3 nucleotides read TGTGCCAGCATCCTTAATGGGGGGCCTAGCGGGGAGCTGTTTTTT. This gives the protein CASILNGGPSGELFF.

The CDR3 coding sequence is TGTGCCAGCACCGGACAGGATCAAGGGCCCCAGCATTTT. Translated: CASTGQDQGPQHF. The V gene is TRBV12-3 or TRBV12-4, the J gene TRBJ1-5; 7 bases are a match to TRBD1. The junction had 9 bases not matched to a gene; V was cut back by 7 bases and J by 9 bases. The CDR3 runs to 13 residues.

This clone was seen a few times. This chain connects TRBV12-5 to TRBJ2-7; 10 bases are shared with TRBD1. The CDR3 length is 16 residues. The germline V gene has CDR1 LGHNT and CDR2 FRNRAP. Trimming removed 5 bases from V and 6 bases from J; junction bases left unmatched: 13. CDR3 in amino acids: CASGAPGTGVKSEQYF. CDR3 sequence (DNA): TGTGCTAGTGGTGCCCCCGGGACAGGGGTGAAGAGCGAGCAGTACTTC.

Details on this clone: Other DNA sequences from this sample encode an identical CDR3 as well. The chain links TRBV9 to TRBJ1-2, with unresolved D. Germline CDR1 reads SGDLS; CDR2 reads YYNGEE. The V gene lost 0 bases and the J gene lost 2 bases, with 5 bases spanning the gap. The CDR3 is 13 residues long. The CDR3, as DNA: TGTGCCAGCAGCGTAGTACAGAACTATGGCTACACCTTC. Its translation is CASSVVQNYGYTF.

The V gene is TRBV5-4, the J gene TRBJ2-7; D is perhaps TRBD1 (6 bases). The V gene lost 4 bases and the J gene lost 2 bases, with 16 bases spanning the gap. Germline V gene lookup returns CDR1 SGHNT and CDR2 YYREEE (reference sequence). The length of the CDR3 is 15 residues. CDR3 amino acids: CASSPTLGGTYEQYF. Here the CDR3 DNA reads TGTGCCAGCAGCCCCACGCTAGGGGGAACCTACGAGCAGTACTTC.

This chain joins TRBV13 and TRBJ2-4; D remains unclear. The germline V and J ends were trimmed by 8 bases and 0 bases, with 11 bases remaining between them. The germline CDR1 and CDR2 sequences are PRHDT and FYEKMQ (reference sequence). The CDR3 spans 14 residues. CDR3 in amino acids: CASFLSKAKNIQYF. The CDR3 nucleotides read TGTGCCAGCTTCTTAAGCAAAGCCAAAAACATTCAGTACTTC. Drawing the rest from reference TRBV13 and TRBJ2-4, the complete variable domain is AAGVIQSPRHLIKEKRETATLKCYPIPRHDTVYWYQQGPGQDPQFLISFYEKMQSDKGSIPDRFSAQQFSDYHSELNMSSLELGDSALYFCASFLSKAKNIQYFGAGTRLSVL.

A single count supports this clone. V usage is TRBV18 and J usage is TRBJ2-5; D is unresolved. CDR1 is KGHSH, CDR2 LQKENI, per germline. The CDR3 totals 11 residues. V lost 6 bases and J 2 bases, leaving 4 bases between the germline ends. The CDR3 reads CASSPQETQYF. The CDR3 DNA reads TGTGCCAGCTCCCCGCAAGAGACCCAGTACTTC. The complete variable domain, with remaining parts taken from reference TRBV18 and TRBJ2-5, reads NAGVMQNPRHLVRRRGQEARLRCSPMKGHSHVYWYRQLPEEGLKFMVYLQKENIIDESGMPKERFSAEFPKEGPSILRIQQVVRGDSAAYFCASSPQETQYFGPGTRLLVL.

This chain uses TRBV5-4 with TRBJ2-7; the D gene is possibly TRBD2 (5 bases). The CDR3 is made up of 13 amino acids. Germline V gives CDR1 SGHNT, CDR2 YYREEE (reference sequence). Trimming shortened V by 3 bases and J by 6 bases, and 13 bases separated the two germline ends. In DNA, the CDR3 is TGTGCCAGCAGCTCCGGGGAAGTAGGCGAGCAGTACTTC. Translating gives CASSSGEVGEQYF.

This chain links TRBV6-6 with TRBJ1-4; a possible D gene is TRBD1 (5 bases). Per germline, CDR1 MNHNY and CDR2 SVGAGI (reference sequence). The CDR3 has 14 amino acids. The V and J ends lost 2 bases and 8 bases respectively, with 12 bases between them. This chain's CDR3 is CASSYRQGEEKLFF. The CDR3, as DNA: TGTGCCAGCAGTTACCGGCAGGGTGAGGAAAAACTGTTTTTT.

The gene calls are TRBV5-1 and TRBJ2-1; D assignment may be TRBD1 or TRBD2 (5 bases each). Trimming pared 7 bases from V and 6 bases from J, leaving 17 bases between. The CDR3 runs to 14 residues. Germline CDR1 is SGHRS and CDR2 is YFSETQ. Here the CDR3 reads CASRPGGWVNEQFF. The DNA of the CDR3 is TGCGCCAGCCGACCTGGGGGATGGGTCAATGAGCAGTTCTTC.

The gene calls are TRBV7-3 and TRBJ1-1; TRBD1 aligns across 7 bases. V was pared by 4 bases and J by 5 bases, with 13 bases of the junction left unmatched. CDR3 size: 16 residues. CDR1 is SGHTA, CDR2 FQGTGA, per germline. The CDR3 bases are TGTGCCAGCAGCTACGGACCAACAGGGGCGGTGACTGAAGCTTTCTTT. This translates into CASSYGPTGAVTEAFF. The whole variable domain, filled in from reference TRBV7-3 and TRBJ1-1, reads GAGVSQTPSNKVTEKGKYVELRCDPISGHTALYWYRQSLGQGPEFLIYFQGTGAADDSGLPNDRFFAVRPEGSVSTLKIQRTERGDSAVYLCASSYGPTGAVTEAFFGQGTRLTVV.

The V call is TRBV13, the J call TRBJ2-7, with 7 positions matching TRBD1. Germline V gene sequence: CDR1 PRHDT, CDR2 FYEKMQ (reference sequence). J lost 4 bases, V lost 0 bases, and 3 bases had no gene match. This CDR3 is built from 14 residues. The CDR3 reads CASSLGFRGYEQYF. The CDR3 region has the DNA TGTGCCAGCAGCTTAGGATTCAGGGGGTACGAGCAGTACTTC.

This sequence joins TRBV7-2 and TRBJ1-4; no clear D gene. CDR3 size: 12 residues. The germline gives CDR1 SGHTA, CDR2 FQGNSA. V lost 2 bases and J 4 bases, leaving 2 bases between the germline ends. This CDR3 is CASSLFNEKLFF. The CDR3 coding sequence is TGTGCCAGCAGCTTATTTAATGAAAAACTGTTTTTT.